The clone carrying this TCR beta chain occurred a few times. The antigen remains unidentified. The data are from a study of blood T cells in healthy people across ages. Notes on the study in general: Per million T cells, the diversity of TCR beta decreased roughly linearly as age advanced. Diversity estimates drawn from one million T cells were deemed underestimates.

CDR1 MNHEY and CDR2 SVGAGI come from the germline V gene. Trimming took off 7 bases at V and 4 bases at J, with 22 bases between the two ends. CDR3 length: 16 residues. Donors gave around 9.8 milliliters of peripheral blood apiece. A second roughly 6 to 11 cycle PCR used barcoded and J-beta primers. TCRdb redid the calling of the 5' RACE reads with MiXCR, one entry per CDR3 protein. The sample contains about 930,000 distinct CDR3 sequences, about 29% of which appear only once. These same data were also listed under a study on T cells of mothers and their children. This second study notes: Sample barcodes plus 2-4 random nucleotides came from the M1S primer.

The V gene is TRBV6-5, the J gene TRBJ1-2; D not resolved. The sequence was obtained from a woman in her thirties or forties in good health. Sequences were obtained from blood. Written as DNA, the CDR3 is TGTGCCAGCACCTGGTTCTCCGGTACAGCTCTCTATGGCTACACCTTC. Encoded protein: CASTWFSGTALYGYTF.